This TCR beta chain was found in a study of cytomegalovirus exposure and HLA in healthy donors. Points on this clone: Antigen unknown.

The PCR contained 60 Vbeta and 13 Jbeta primers. Repertoires were generated with immunoSEQ multiplex PCR, while TCRdb's copy carries only in-frame clones and drops some. The sample records 150,000 or so clones, roughly 88% being singletons. Regarding the study as a whole: Serostatus for CMV was the only available immune exposure information. Across all donors, roughly uniform sequencing depth was an assumption of the presence/absence analyses. Associated with cytomegalovirus, according to the listing, were some 180 TCR beta chains. Indistinguishable V segments such as TRBV6-2 and TRBV6-3 were excluded.

The germline V gene has CDR1 DFQATT and CDR2 SNEGSKA (reference sequence). The CDR3 covers 11 residues. Trimming shortened V by 4 bases and J by 4 bases, and 7 bases separated the two germline ends. The specimen sequenced was PBMCs. This clonotype was obtained from a man aged 45-65 years in good health and CMV-seropositive. The rearrangement uses TRBV20-1 and TRBJ1-1; tentatively, D is TRBD1 (6 bases). CDR3 protein: CSATGATEAFF. The CDR3 DNA reads TGCAGTGCTACAGGGGCCACTGAAGCTTTCTTT.